The 26 T cell receptor beta chains reported below all come from one sample, sequenced in a study of blood T cells in healthy people across ages. A second PCR of roughly 7 to 11 cycles used a sample-barcoded 5' primer and a J-beta primer mix. One entry per CDR3 protein, called by TCRdb with MiXCR from the 5' RACE reads. The sample lists approximately 780,000 distinct CDR3 sequences; 25% to 30% were seen once. This sample also appeared in a second study, on T cells of mothers and their children.

Sample: blood. The receptors were gathered from a boy younger than 18 in good health.

This clonotype came up a few times. DNA of the CDR3: TGTGCCAGCAGTATGACGACACGCGTTTCACCCCTCCACTTT. This translates into CASSMTTRVSPLHF. The V and J genes are TRBV12-3 or TRBV12-4 and TRBJ1-6; D is undetermined. Trimming pared 5 bases from V and 9 bases from J, leaving 14 bases between. The CDR3 contains 14 residues.

The chain employs TRBV4-1 and TRBJ2-7; D not resolved. Germline V gene lookup returns CDR1 MGHRA and CDR2 YSYEKL. V lost 3 bases to trimming and J lost 3 bases, with 9 bases between them. The CDR3 contains 13 residues. CDR3 loop: CASSQTWNYEQYF. In nucleotides, the CDR3 is TGCGCCAGCAGCCAGACATGGAACTACGAGCAGTACTTC.

This clonotype was detected a few times. This chain uses TRBV7-2 with TRBJ2-5, with 10 bases that match TRBD2. The tail of the sequence fits TRBJ2-7 better, so the J call may be wrong. Germline V gene data show CDR1 as SGHTA and CDR2 as FQGNSA. This CDR3 is 16 amino acids long. The DNA for the CDR3 is TGTGCCAGCAGCGAGATTAGCGGGGGGAGCTCCTACGAGCAGTACTTC. Its translation: CASSEISGGSSYEQYF.

Only a few counts were recorded for this clonotype. CDR3 sequence (DNA): TGCAGTGCTAGCGTTAGAGCCGGGGAGCTGTTTTTT. This translates into CSASVRAGELFF. The rearrangement links TRBV20-1 to TRBJ2-2; D gene ambiguous. The CDR3 contains 12 residues. Germline CDR1 and CDR2: DFQATT and SNEGSKA (reference sequence). The V end lost 3 bases, the J end lost 6 bases, and 8 bases lay between the germline ends.

Points on this clonotype: One end of the junction does not line up with germline, which may come from a read error. This rearrangement joins TRBV7-9 to TRBJ1-5; no firm D call. The CDR3 runs 16 residues. CDR1 is SEHNR and CDR2 is FQNEAQ in the germline V gene (reference sequence). The CDR3 reads CAGSPQFGNSNQPQHF. The CDR3, as DNA: TGTGCCGGCAGCCCCCAGTTCGGGAATAGCAATCAGCCCCAGCATTTT.

This clonotype has a handful of counts. The V and J genes are TRBV9 and TRBJ1-4; D remains unclear. This CDR3 contains 14 residues. Germline values: CDR1 SGDLS, CDR2 YYNGEE. V was cut by 2 bases and J by 8 bases, with 13 bases left in between. CDR3 residues: CASSVRAYREKLFF. CDR3 DNA sequence: TGTGCCAGCAGCGTGCGGGCTTATCGGGAAAAACTGTTTTTT.

This clonotype has just a few counts. The chain joins TRBV5-5 to TRBJ2-7, with 7 bases matching TRBD1. V was clipped by 2 bases and J by 0 bases; unmatched bases: 8. The CDR3 has 16 residues. CDR1 is SGHKS and CDR2 is YYEKEE in the germline V gene (reference sequence). CDR3 loop: CASSFRPTGTSYEQYF. CDR3 coding DNA: TGTGCCAGCAGCTTTAGGCCGACAGGGACCTCCTACGAGCAGTACTTC.

CDR3 sequence: CASSFQGSQETQYF. In DNA form, the CDR3 reads TGCGCCAGCAGCTTTCAGGGGAGCCAAGAGACCCAGTACTTC. The V gene is TRBV5-1, the J gene TRBJ2-5, with D possibly matching TRBD1 (6 bases). Looked up from germline, CDR1 is SGHRS and CDR2 is YFSETQ. The CDR3 length is 14 residues. Trimming shortened V by 2 bases and J by 1 base, and 9 bases separated the two germline ends.

This chain links TRBV20-1 with TRBJ1-2, with D unresolved. The germline CDR1 and CDR2 sequences are DFQATT and SNEGSKA (reference sequence). The CDR3 runs 13 residues. V dropped 0 bases and J dropped 7 bases, with 12 bases sitting between them. In DNA form, the CDR3 reads TGCAGTGCTAGAGAGTCGGTAGGGTTTGGCTACACCTTC. It encodes CSARESVGFGYTF.

The chain carries TRBV10-2 and TRBJ2-3; no clear D. Germline V lookup: CDR1 WSHSY, CDR2 SAAADI. The ends were cut back, 8 bases at V and 6 bases at J, with 18 bases in the middle. The CDR3 totals 14 residues. The CDR3 sequence: CASSGAPTPDTQYF. CDR3 nucleotides: TGCGCCAGCTCGGGCGCTCCCACCCCCGATACGCAGTATTTT.

This clonotype has a handful of counts. The gene calls are TRBV12-3 or TRBV12-4 and TRBJ1-5, with D unclear. The CDR3 totals 14 residues. Trimming removed 3 bases at V and 6 bases at J, with 12 bases between. The CDR3, as DNA: TGTGCCAGCAGTTTCGGCGGAGTCGGTCAGCCCCAGCATTTT. Translation gives CASSFGGVGQPQHF.

The chain employs TRBV3-1 and TRBJ2-3; perhaps TRBD2 as D (6 bases). The V gene's germline CDR1 is LGHDT and CDR2 YNNKEL (reference sequence). V was clipped by 1 base and J by 2 bases, with 25 bases between them. The CDR3 consists of 20 residues. CDR3: CASSQVFRLGKTRYTDTQYF. CDR3 sequence (DNA): TGTGCCAGCAGCCAAGTTTTCCGACTAGGGAAGACACGGTACACAGATACGCAGTATTTT.

The gene calls are TRBV27 and TRBJ2-7; a weak D match, TRBD1 (5 bases). Germline V gives CDR1 MNHEY, CDR2 SMNVEV (reference sequence). CDR3 length: 14 residues. Between the trimmed V and J ends, which lost 3 bases and 2 bases, there was a span of 11 bases. CDR3 sequence reads: CASSFAARAYEQYF. The CDR3 coding sequence is TGTGCCAGCAGTTTTGCGGCCAGGGCCTACGAGCAGTACTTC.

V gene TRBV12-3 or TRBV12-4 combines with J gene TRBJ2-3; possible D gene TRBD1, 6 bases. V dropped 7 bases and J dropped 1 base, with 24 bases sitting between them. This CDR3 region has 18 residues. In nucleotides, the CDR3 is TGTGCCAGCACTTACTTGCCTGGGGGCTCCGGTGGCACAGATACGCAGTATTTT. It codes for CASTYLPGGSGGTDTQYF.

This clonotype turned up a few times. The V call is TRBV2, the J call TRBJ1-5; 8 bases are a match to TRBD1. CDR1 and CDR2 from the germline V gene are SNHLY and FYNNEI. This CDR3 is 15 amino acids long. V shed 3 bases, J shed 2 bases, and the junction held 3 bases outside the gene matches. The CDR3 sequence is CASSDQGARNQPQHF. The CDR3 DNA reads as TGTGCCAGCAGTGATCAGGGGGCGCGCAATCAGCCCCAGCATTTT.

The chain uses TRBV9 and TRBJ2-5; 12 nucleotides match TRBD2. V shed 0 bases, J shed 1 base, and the junction held 1 base outside the gene matches. The CDR3 extends over 16 amino acids. Germline CDR1 reads SGDLS; CDR2 reads YYNGEE. The chain's CDR3 is CASSVGLAGVQETQYF. The CDR3 DNA reads as TGTGCCAGCAGCGTAGGACTAGCGGGGGTCCAAGAGACCCAGTACTTC.

This clonotype was seen many times. V gene TRBV28 combines with J gene TRBJ2-5; possibly TRBD1 for D (6 bases). Germline V gives CDR1 MDHEN, CDR2 SYDVKM. The CDR3 has 13 residues. Trimming left V 6 bases short and J 5 bases short, with 13 bases between. The CDR3 DNA reads TGTGCCAGCAGCTTAAACAGGGAGGAGACCCAGTACTTC. Translation gives CASSLNREETQYF.

In its sample, this clonotype was seen a few times. The V call is TRBV5-1, the J call TRBJ1-2, with D unresolved. The V end lost 0 bases, the J end lost 2 bases, and 8 bases lay between the germline ends. The germline gives CDR1 SGHRS, CDR2 YFSETQ. The CDR3 runs to 14 residues. CDR3 amino acids: CASSLEGGNYGYTF. The CDR3 bases are TGCGCCAGCAGCTTGGAGGGAGGGAACTATGGCTACACCTTC.

Worth noting for this clonotype: An end of the junction differs from the germline gene, which may be a read error. The V call is TRBV9, the J call TRBJ2-7; TRBD1 might be the D (5 bases). This CDR3 is built from 13 residues. Germline lookup yields CDR1 SGDLS and CDR2 YYNGEE. The DNA of the CDR3 is TGTGCCAGCAGCCCAAGCTGGGGCCACGAGCAATACTTC. Translated, it gives CASSPSWGHEQYF. Combining the CDR3 with reference TRBV9 and TRBJ2-7 gives the whole variable domain DSGVTQTPKHLITATGQRVTLRCSPRSGDLSVYWYQQSLDQGLQFLIQYYNGEERAKGNILERFSAQQFPDLHSELNLSSLELGDSALYFCASSPSWGHEQYFGPGTRLTVT.

The chain links TRBV4-2 to TRBJ2-3, with 9 bases aligning to TRBD2. This CDR3 is built from 18 residues. The V and J ends lost 1 base and 4 bases, in that order; junction bases with no gene match: 12. The germline V gene encodes CDR1 LGHNA and CDR2 YNFKEQ. The CDR3 spells CASSQALLTSGSPDTQYF. The CDR3 coding sequence is TGTGCCAGCAGCCAAGCCCTCCTGACTAGCGGATCACCAGATACGCAGTATTTT.

The chain employs TRBV5-4 and TRBJ1-2; 9 bases are a match to TRBD1. The trim removed 2 bases at V and 2 bases at J, leaving 4 bases unmatched. CDR1 and CDR2 (germline): SGHNT, YYREEE (reference sequence). The CDR3 consists of 15 residues. The CDR3 bases are TGTGCCAGCAGCTTCCCGGGACAGGGAAACTATGGCTACACCTTC. Translated, it gives CASSFPGQGNYGYTF.

The CDR3 DNA sequence: TGCAGCGTTGGGGCCGGGGGACCCTCTGGTGACTATGGCTACACCTTC. It codes for CSVGAGGPSGDYGYTF. This chain links TRBV29-1 with TRBJ1-2; D is perhaps TRBD1 (5 bases). The V end was cut by 4 bases, the J end by 3 bases, with 21 bases between. The CDR3 runs to 16 residues. Germline lookup yields CDR1 SQVTM and CDR2 ANQGSEA.

This clonotype turned up a few times. The chain employs TRBV27 and TRBJ2-1; TRBD1 matches 8 bases. V lost 8 bases, J lost 2 bases, and 5 bases stayed unmatched. Germline V lookup: CDR1 MNHEY, CDR2 SMNVEV (reference sequence). The CDR3 consists of 14 residues. The CDR3 sequence is CASGSRGPYNEQFF. CDR3 nucleotide sequence: TGTGCCAGCGGCAGCAGGGGGCCCTACAATGAGCAGTTCTTC.

In this sample, this clonotype turned up a few times. J is TRBJ2-1 and V is TRBV7-9; 8 positions agree with TRBD2. J gave up 3 bases and V 5 bases, and 9 bases lay outside the gene matches. The CDR3 covers 16 residues. Germline values: CDR1 SEHNR, CDR2 FQNEAQ (reference sequence). For the CDR3, the DNA is TGTGCCAGCAGCCCGGGAGCGGGGGCCCACTACAATGAGCAGTTCTTC. Its protein product is CASSPGAGAHYNEQFF.

The J gene is TRBJ1-2, the V gene TRBV4-1; tentative D call: TRBD1 (6 bases). Germline V gene lookup returns CDR1 MGHRA and CDR2 YSYEKL. The CDR3 sequence is 14 residues long. Trimming left V 0 bases short and J 4 bases short, with 9 bases between. The CDR3 sequence is CASSQDTGSYGYTF. CDR3 DNA sequence: TGCGCCAGCAGCCAAGATACAGGGTCCTATGGCTACACCTTC.

The chain combines TRBV5-1 with TRBJ1-3, with D unresolved. Germline V CDR1 and CDR2: SGHRS, YFSETQ. Trimming removed 0 bases at V and 0 bases at J, with 13 bases between. This CDR3 is built from 17 residues. In DNA, the CDR3 is TGCGCCAGCAGCTTGGTGGACGGATTACGCTCTGGAAACACCATATATTTT. Protein product: CASSLVDGLRSGNTIYF.